This T cell receptor beta chain was sequenced in a study of T cell repertoires in cytomegalovirus infection. Across the study: Evidence of both CMV infection and a matching HLA type came from public TCR beta signatures.

Via MiXCR, TCRdb re-called the reads, giving one row per CDR3 protein. Seen here are more than 400,000 distinct CDR3 sequences, approximately 26% observed once, and the top ten hold around 13%. Study-level points and caveats: Carriers of CMV and the relevant HLA type were discriminated by public TCR beta frequency. HLA-C-restricted CMV clonotypes gave the most frequent clonotype in two of eight donors.

This clonotype was counted between two and nine times. Its antigen is undetermined. Material for sequencing was PBMCs. The clonotype was recovered from a human donor in good health (CMV status not recorded). Some clones in this sample may be carry-over from other donors' samples.

CDR3 residues: CASSIDNVQETQYF. The CDR3 DNA reads TGTGCCAGTAGTATTGATAACGTCCAAGAGACCCAGTACTTC. V is TRBV19 and J is TRBJ2-5; the D is unclear. Trimming removed 3 bases from V and 1 base from J, with 9 bases in between. This CDR3 region has 14 residues. Germline V gene data show CDR1 as LNHDA and CDR2 as SQIVND (reference sequence).